This TCR beta chain appears in the sequencing data of a study of T cells in Graves' hyperthyroidism and ophthalmopathy. Germline V lookup: CDR1 SEHNR, CDR2 FQNEAQ (reference sequence). Trimming removed 4 bases from V and 3 bases from J, with 15 bases in between. The CDR3 covers 15 residues. RNA transcripts gave rise to amplified TCR beta CDR3 regions. The TCR CDR3 first-round RT-PCR relied on the HTBI primer set. One entry per CDR3 protein results from TCRdb running MiXCR on the multiplex PCR reads. The data hold approximately 510,000 distinct CDR3 sequences, with 40% to 50% observed a single time. The sample holds a few counts of this clonotype. What it recognizes is unknown. The study's findings and limits: By a 13 V-J model, ophthalmopathy was set apart from stable hyperthyroidism. Most thyroid clonotypes expanded above 0.001 appeared in blood too. Ophthalmopathy, as predicted by the model, came a median 6.5 months after the prediction.

This chain joins TRBV7-9 and TRBJ1-1, with D unresolved. Source material: peripheral blood or thyroid tissue (not recorded which). The sequence was obtained from an adult woman with Graves' disease, either hyperthyroidism or ophthalmopathy (not recorded which). The CDR3 nucleotides are TGTGCCAGCAGCTCAACCCTCCCAAGGCACACTGAAGCTTTCTTT. This codes for CASSSTLPRHTEAFF. Filled out from reference TRBV7-9 and TRBJ1-1, the complete variable domain reads DTGVSQNPRHKITKRGQNVTFRCDPISEHNRLYWYRQTLGQGPEFLTYFQNEAQLEKSRLLSDRFSAERPKGSFSTLEIQRTEQGDSAMYLCASSSTLPRHTEAFFGQGTRLTVV.